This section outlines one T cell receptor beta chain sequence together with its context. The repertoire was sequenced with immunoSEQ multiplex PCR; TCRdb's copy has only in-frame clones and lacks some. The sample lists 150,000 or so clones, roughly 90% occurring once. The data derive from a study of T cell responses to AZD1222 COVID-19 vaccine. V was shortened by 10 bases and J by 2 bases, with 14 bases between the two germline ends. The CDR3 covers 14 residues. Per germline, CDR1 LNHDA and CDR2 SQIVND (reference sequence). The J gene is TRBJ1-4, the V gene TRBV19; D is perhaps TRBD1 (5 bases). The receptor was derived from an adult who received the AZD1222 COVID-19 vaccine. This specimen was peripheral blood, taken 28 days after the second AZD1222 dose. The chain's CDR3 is CATAQQGTNEKLFF. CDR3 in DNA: TGTGCCACCGCCCAGCAGGGCACTAATGAAAAACTGTTTTTT. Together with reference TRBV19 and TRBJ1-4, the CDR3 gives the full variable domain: DGGITQSPKYLFRKEGQNVTLSCEQNLNHDAMYWYRQDPGQGLRLIYYSQIVNDFQKGDIAEGYSVSREKKESFPLTVTSAQKNPTAFYLCATAQQGTNEKLFFGSGTQLSVL.